Below, 28 T cell receptor beta chains from the same sample are listed, as sequenced in a study of blood T cell repertoires in COVID-19. Using immunoSEQ multiplex PCR, the repertoire was profiled, and TCRdb retains in-frame clones only, with some absent. The repertoire holds approximately 94,000 clones, approximately 86% seen once, with 5% in the top ten. The sample consisted of peripheral blood. Receptor source: a human donor in a cohort sampled during active COVID-19.

The chain carries TRBV13 and TRBJ2-7; maybe TRBD1 (5 bases). The CDR3 extends over 13 amino acids. CDR1 and CDR2 (germline): PRHDT, FYEKMQ (reference sequence). Deletions cut 5 bases from V and 3 bases from J, with 11 bases between. The chain's CDR3 is CASSIKGIYEQYF. CDR3 DNA sequence: TGTGCCAGCAGCATCAAGGGGATCTACGAGCAGTACTTC. Looking up the rest from reference TRBV13 and TRBJ2-7 gives the full variable domain: AAGVIQSPRHLIKEKRETATLKCYPIPRHDTVYWYQQGPGQDPQFLISFYEKMQSDKGSIPDRFSAQQFSDYHSELNMSSLELGDSALYFCASSIKGIYEQYFGPGTRLTVT.

The CDR3 sequence is CASGTSGSTLGTQYF. The DNA of the CDR3 is TGTGCCAGCGGGACTAGCGGTTCTACCCTGGGTACGCAGTATTTT. The chain employs TRBV6-5 and TRBJ2-3; TRBD2 agrees at 11 bases. This CDR3 is built from 15 residues. Looked up from germline, CDR1 is MNHEY and CDR2 is SVGAGI. The J segment lost 8 bases and the V segment lost 8 bases, leaving 12 bases of the junction unmatched.

V and J are TRBV28 and TRBJ1-2, with D tentatively TRBD1 (5 bases). The length of the CDR3 is 14 residues. CDR1 and CDR2 from the germline V gene are MDHEN and SYDVKM. V gave up 6 bases and J gave up 2 bases, with 13 bases separating them. CDR3 amino acids: CASRLGRVNYGYTF. Written as DNA, the CDR3 is TGTGCCAGCAGGTTGGGCAGGGTGAACTATGGCTACACCTTC.

The V and J genes are TRBV19 and TRBJ1-2, with D unclear. V lost 2 bases and J lost 4, with 8 bases in between. Germline CDR1 and CDR2: LNHDA and SQIVND (reference sequence). The CDR3 has 13 amino acids. The CDR3 spells CASSISTSYGYTF. For the CDR3, the DNA is TGTGCCAGTAGTATAAGTACATCCTATGGCTACACCTTC.

This rearrangement joins TRBV7-9 to TRBJ1-5; 9 nucleotides line up with TRBD1. CDR3 length: 14 residues. V shed 4 bases, J shed 4 bases, and the junction held 2 bases outside the gene matches. CDR1 SEHNR and CDR2 FQNEAQ come from the germline V gene (reference sequence). In nucleotides, the CDR3 is TGTGCCAGCAGCTCCGGACAGGGGAATCAGCCCCAGCATTTT. Residues: CASSSGQGNQPQHF.

V gene TRBV24-1 combines with J gene TRBJ2-1; D remains unclear. CDR3 size: 13 residues. The V end was cut by 0 bases, the J end by 7 bases, with 6 bases between. CDR1 KGHDR and CDR2 SFDVKD come from the germline V gene. The CDR3 sequence is CATSDLHRNEQFF. The CDR3 region has the DNA TGTGCCACCAGTGATTTGCACAGAAATGAGCAGTTCTTC.

This clone was seen a few times. The rearrangement uses TRBV6-6 and TRBJ1-1; possibly TRBD1 for D (5 bases). This CDR3 region has 14 residues. Trimming left V 5 bases short and J 3 bases short, with 13 bases between. Germline V gene lookup returns CDR1 MNHNY and CDR2 SVGAGI (reference sequence). The CDR3 reads CASSTLPGDTEAFF. As DNA, the CDR3 is TGTGCCAGCAGTACCCTGCCGGGGGACACTGAAGCTTTCTTT.

This chain's CDR3 is CASSPPVFLDNSGRSEETQYF. For the CDR3, the DNA is TGTGCCAGCAGCCCCCCCGTGTTTTTGGATAATAGCGGGAGAAGTGAAGAGACCCAGTACTTC. The J gene is TRBJ2-5, the V gene TRBV9, with 9 bases matching TRBD2. CDR1 is SGDLS, CDR2 YYNGEE, per germline. The CDR3 spans 21 residues. V lost 4 bases and J lost 3; bases outside the gene matches: 25.

The sample holds one count of this clone. A junction end diverges from the germline sequence, so it may reflect a read error. The V gene is TRBV5-1, the J gene TRBJ1-1, with a tentative D call TRBD1 (6 bases). CDR3 length: 14 residues. The V gene's germline CDR1 is SGHRS and CDR2 YFSETQ. Written as DNA, the CDR3 is TGCGCCAGCAGTTTGGGGGGCTCGAACACTGAAGCTTTCTTT. As protein: CASSLGGSNTEAFF.

The CDR3 DNA reads TGTGCCAGCAGCTCAGGGGCTCCCGACTATGGCTACACCTTC. Translating it yields CASSSGAPDYGYTF. The rearrangement joins TRBV28 to TRBJ1-2; weak D call: TRBD1 (6 bases). Germline V lookup: CDR1 MDHEN, CDR2 SYDVKM. V was shortened by 6 bases and J by 3 bases, with 14 bases between the two germline ends. CDR3 length: 14 residues.

V and J are TRBV5-6 and TRBJ2-7, with 7 bases identical to TRBD1. The CDR3 sequence is 14 residues long. The trim removed 3 bases at V and 2 bases at J, leaving 5 bases unmatched. Germline CDR1 is SGHDT and CDR2 is YYEEEE. The CDR3 DNA reads as TGTGCCAGCAGCTCTACAGGGGCCCCCTACGAGCAGTACTTC. Translation: CASSSTGAPYEQYF.

CDR3 loop: CASSQFFGTGVETQYF. The CDR3 DNA reads TGTGCCAGCAGCCAATTTTTTGGGACAGGGGTTGAGACCCAGTACTTC. The J gene is TRBJ2-5, the V gene TRBV28, with TRBD1 matching 10 bases. This CDR3 has 16 residues. Germline-derived CDR1 and CDR2 are MDHEN and SYDVKM. With V trimmed by 6 bases and J by 5 bases, 12 bases remained unmatched.

V gene TRBV4-1 combines with J gene TRBJ1-4; maybe TRBD1 (6 bases). The CDR3 contains 16 residues. Germline V gives CDR1 MGHRA, CDR2 YSYEKL. The V and J ends lost 0 bases and 8 bases respectively, with 16 bases between them. CDR3 DNA: TGCGCCAGCAGCCAAGATGGCAGGGGTCCAAACGAAAAACTGTTTTTT. Protein product: CASSQDGRGPNEKLFF.

The J gene is TRBJ2-1, the V gene TRBV25-1; the D is unclear. Germline V gene sequence: CDR1 MGHDK, CDR2 SYGVNS. V lost 2 bases to trimming and J lost 8 bases, with 10 bases between them. This CDR3 region has 13 residues. CDR3 DNA sequence: TGTGCCAGCAGTGAAAGTTACTCTGATGAGCAGTTCTTC. It specifies CASSESYSDEQFF.

J is TRBJ1-4 and V is TRBV4-3; D possibly corresponds to TRBD1 (6 bases). Trimming removed 3 bases at V and 0 bases at J, with 11 bases between. This CDR3 has 16 residues. Germline-derived CDR1 and CDR2 are LGHNA and YSLEER. The CDR3 DNA follows: TGCGCCAGCAGCCAGGGGTACAGGGCAACTAATGAAAAACTGTTTTTT. It yields the protein CASSQGYRATNEKLFF.

The CDR3 sequence is CASRRWTGGINNSPLHF. The CDR3 DNA reads as TGTGCCAGCAGGCGATGGACAGGGGGAATAAATAATTCACCCCTCCACTTT. This rearrangement joins TRBV6-6 to TRBJ1-6, with 10 bases aligning to TRBD1. Germline loops: CDR1 MNHNY, CDR2 SVGAGI (reference sequence). Germline trimming cut 6 bases from V and 5 bases from J; bases unmatched to any gene: 10. The CDR3 sequence is 17 residues long.

The V and J genes are TRBV30 and TRBJ1-3; D is unclear. Germline lookup yields CDR1 GTSNPN and CDR2 SVGIG (reference sequence). Trimming cost V 2 bases and J 1 base, with 15 bases left between them. This CDR3 has 16 amino acids. The CDR3 DNA reads as TGTGCCTGGAGTTCCCACATTCCGGGGTCTGGAAACACCATATATTTT. It yields the protein CAWSSHIPGSGNTIYF. Full variable domain (remainder filled in from reference TRBV30 and TRBJ1-3): SQTIHQWPATLVQPVGSPLSLECTVEGTSNPNLYWYRQAAGRGLQLLFYSVGIGQISSEVPQNLSASRPQDRQFILSSKKLLLSDSGFYLCAWSSHIPGSGNTIYFGEGSWLTVV.

This rearrangement joins TRBV4-1 to TRBJ2-5; tentatively, D is TRBD1 (7 bases). Germline V gene data show CDR1 as MGHRA and CDR2 as YSYEKL. Trimming removed 3 bases from V and 0 bases from J, with 14 bases in between. This CDR3 is built from 16 residues. The CDR3 region has the DNA TGCGCCAGCAGCCATAACGGAGGGACAGACCAAGAGACCCAGTACTTC. Translation: CASSHNGGTDQETQYF.

The J gene is TRBJ2-5, the V gene TRBV10-3; 8 bases fit TRBD2. This CDR3 contains 20 residues. Losses at the gene ends were 0 bases for V and 3 bases for J; bases not matched to a gene: 18. Germline V gene sequence: CDR1 ENHRY, CDR2 SYGVKD. DNA of the CDR3: TGTGCCATCAGTGAGTCGATACGGTACGGGAGGGCCGAACTTAAAGAGACCCAGTACTTC. Translated: CAISESIRYGRAELKETQYF.

The rearrangement uses TRBV18 and TRBJ1-2; 10 bases agree with TRBD1. The CDR3 consists of 15 residues. Germline V gene data show CDR1 as KGHSH and CDR2 as LQKENI. Trimming removed 1 base from V and 6 bases from J; junction bases left unmatched: 5. CDR3 sequence (DNA): TGTGCCAGCTCACCACGAACCGGGACAGGGGATGGCTACACCTTC. It encodes CASSPRTGTGDGYTF.

The V gene is TRBV4-1, the J gene TRBJ2-7; no clear D gene. CDR1 MGHRA and CDR2 YSYEKL come from the germline V gene. Trimming stripped 4 bases from V and 3 bases from J, with 19 bases between. The CDR3 length is 16 residues. For the CDR3, the DNA is TGCGCCAGCAGCCCCGTTTCGAGTGATCTCTTCTACGAGCAGTACTTC. Translation: CASSPVSSDLFYEQYF.

This clone was seen more than once but under ten times. J is TRBJ1-1 and V is TRBV5-5; D is unresolved. The CDR3 is 15 amino acids. V lost 1 base and J lost 0, with 10 bases in between. CDR1 SGHKS and CDR2 YYEKEE come from the germline V gene (reference sequence). The CDR3 DNA is TGTGCCAGCAGCTTGATGCGGCAGATGAACACTGAAGCTTTCTTT. Translation gives CASSLMRQMNTEAFF.

The rearrangement uses TRBV12-3 or TRBV12-4 and TRBJ2-1; D gene uncertain. V lost 5 bases, J lost 4 bases, and 6 bases lay in between. The CDR3 is 12 residues long. CDR3 amino acids: CASSQDYNEQFF. CDR3 nucleotides: TGTGCCAGCAGTCAGGATTACAATGAGCAGTTCTTC.

The rearrangement links TRBV19 to TRBJ2-5; 8 positions agree with TRBD2. V dropped 7 bases and J dropped 5; count of bases not matched to a gene: 3. The V gene's germline CDR1 is LNHDA and CDR2 SQIVND (reference sequence). This CDR3 comprises 12 residues. CDR3 in DNA: TGTGCCAGTAAAGGCGGGAGGGAGACCCAGTACTTC. Protein sequence: CASKGGRETQYF.

The rearrangement links TRBV12-3 or TRBV12-4 to TRBJ1-3; D gene ambiguous. The V end lost 1 base, the J end lost 9 bases, and 7 bases lay between the germline ends. The CDR3 length is 12 residues. The CDR3: CASSLGRGTIYF. The CDR3 nucleotides are TGTGCCAGCAGTTTAGGGCGGGGCACCATATATTTT.

The chain combines TRBV4-1 with TRBJ1-5; D remains ambiguous. Trimming removed 4 bases at V and 5 bases at J, with 15 bases between. In germline, CDR1 is MGHRA, CDR2 YSYEKL. This CDR3 spans 15 amino acids. This CDR3 is CASSLEGPGDQPQHF. CDR3 coding DNA: TGCGCCAGCAGCCTCGAGGGCCCGGGCGATCAGCCCCAGCATTTT.

The V and J genes are TRBV12-3 or TRBV12-4 and TRBJ1-1, with D uncertain. This CDR3 spans 12 amino acids. V shed 5 bases and J shed 2 bases, with 6 bases lying between them. CDR3 in amino acids: CASSVFNTEAFF. The CDR3 DNA reads as TGTGCCAGCAGTGTCTTCAACACTGAAGCTTTCTTT.

Only one count was recorded for this clone. The gene calls are TRBV25-1 and TRBJ2-3; no definite D call. Per the germline V gene, CDR1 is MGHDK and CDR2 is SYGVNS. V shed 5 bases and J shed 6 bases, with 6 bases lying between them. This CDR3 has 11 residues. DNA for the CDR3: TGTGCCAGCAGTACAGCCGATACGCAGTATTTT. Its translation: CASSTADTQYF.